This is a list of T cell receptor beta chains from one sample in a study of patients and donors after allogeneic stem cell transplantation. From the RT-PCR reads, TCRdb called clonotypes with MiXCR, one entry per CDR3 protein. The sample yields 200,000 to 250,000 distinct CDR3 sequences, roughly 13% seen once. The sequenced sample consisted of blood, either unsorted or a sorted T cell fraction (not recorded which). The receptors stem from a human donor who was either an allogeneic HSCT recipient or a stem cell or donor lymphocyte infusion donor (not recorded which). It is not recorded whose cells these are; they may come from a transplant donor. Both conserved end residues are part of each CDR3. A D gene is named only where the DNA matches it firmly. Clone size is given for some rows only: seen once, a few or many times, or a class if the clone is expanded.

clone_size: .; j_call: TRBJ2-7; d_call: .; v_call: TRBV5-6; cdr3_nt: TGTGCCAGCAGCTTGGTCCAGGTCGGTTTCGAGCAGTACTTC; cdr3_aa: CASSLVQVGFEQYF
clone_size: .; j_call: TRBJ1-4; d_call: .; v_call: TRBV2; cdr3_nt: TGTGCCAGCAGTGATAGTCAGATAGCAACTAATGAAAAACTGTTTTTT; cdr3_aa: CASSDSQIATNEKLFF
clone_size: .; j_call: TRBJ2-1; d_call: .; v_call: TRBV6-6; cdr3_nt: TGTGCCAGCAGTTATGAGGACAATGAGCAGTTCTTC; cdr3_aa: CASSYEDNEQFF
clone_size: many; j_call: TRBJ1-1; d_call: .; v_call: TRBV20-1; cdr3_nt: TGCAGTGCTAGAGATTCTGCCGCGGGGCGAGGAACGAACACTGAAGCTTTCTTT; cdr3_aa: CSARDSAAGRGTNTEAFF
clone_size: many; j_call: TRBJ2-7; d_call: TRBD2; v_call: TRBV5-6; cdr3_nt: TGTGCCAGCAGCTCCCGGGGGACTAACTCCTACGAGCAGTACTTC; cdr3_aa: CASSSRGTNSYEQYF
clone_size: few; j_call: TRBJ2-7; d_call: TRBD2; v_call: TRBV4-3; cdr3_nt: TGCGCCAGCAGCCAAGTCTTGGCTAGCGGACTGTTCTACGAGCAGTACTTC; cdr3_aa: CASSQVLASGLFYEQYF
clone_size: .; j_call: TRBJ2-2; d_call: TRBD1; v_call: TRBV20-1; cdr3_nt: TGCAGTTCAAGACCGGGACAGGGGAGCGGGGAGCTGTTTTTT; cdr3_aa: CSSRPGQGSGELFF
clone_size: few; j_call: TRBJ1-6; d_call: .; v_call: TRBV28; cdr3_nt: TGTGCCAGCAGTTTAAGCATGAAGAATTCACCCCTCCACTTT; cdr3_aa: CASSLSMKNSPLHF
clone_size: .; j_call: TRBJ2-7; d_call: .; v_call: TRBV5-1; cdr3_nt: TGCGCCAGCAGCTTGGTAAGGGGGGGCTCCTACGAGCAGTACTTC; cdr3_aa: CASSLVRGGSYEQYF
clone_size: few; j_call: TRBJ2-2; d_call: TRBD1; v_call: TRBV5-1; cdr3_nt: TGCGCCAGCAGCTACGCGACAGGGATCGGCACCGGGGAGCTGTTTTTT; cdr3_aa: CASSYATGIGTGELFF
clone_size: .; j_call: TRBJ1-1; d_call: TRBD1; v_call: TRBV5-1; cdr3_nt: TGCGCCAGCAGCATGACAGGGAGGAACACTGAAGCTTTCTTT; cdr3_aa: CASSMTGRNTEAFF
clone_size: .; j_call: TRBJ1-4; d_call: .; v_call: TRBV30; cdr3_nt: TGTGCCTGTCTTCAGGGCGGTGAAAAACTGTTTTTT; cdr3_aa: CACLQGGEKLFF
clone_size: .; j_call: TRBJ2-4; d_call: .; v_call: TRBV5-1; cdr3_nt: TGCGCCAGCAGCTTAGAACCGGGACTGGGGAGAAACATTCAGTACTTC; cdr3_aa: CASSLEPGLGRNIQYF
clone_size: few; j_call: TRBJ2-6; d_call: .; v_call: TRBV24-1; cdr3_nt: TGTGCCACCAGTGACCGGGACGGGGTAGGGGCCAACGTCCTGACTTTC; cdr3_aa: CATSDRDGVGANVLTF
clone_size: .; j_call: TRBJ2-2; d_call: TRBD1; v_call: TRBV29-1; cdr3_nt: TGCAGCGTTGGGACAGGGGTCACCGGGGAGCTGTTTTTT; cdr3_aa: CSVGTGVTGELFF
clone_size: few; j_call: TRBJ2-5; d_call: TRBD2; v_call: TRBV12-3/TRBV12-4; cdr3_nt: TGTGCCAGCAGTCTACTAGCGGGAGGCCGCCAAGAGACCCAGTACTTC; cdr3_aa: CASSLLAGGRQETQYF
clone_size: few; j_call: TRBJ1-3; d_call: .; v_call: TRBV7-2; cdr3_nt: TGTGCCAGCAGCTTAACAGGGCGCGGAAACACCATATATTTT; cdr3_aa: CASSLTGRGNTIYF
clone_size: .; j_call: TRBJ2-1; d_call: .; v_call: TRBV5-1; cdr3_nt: TGCGCCAGCAGCTTGATCAGGGGGGGGAGCGGGAATGAGCAGTTCTTC; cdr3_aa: CASSLIRGGSGNEQFF
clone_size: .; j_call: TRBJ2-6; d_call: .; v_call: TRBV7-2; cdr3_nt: TGTGCCAGCAGCTTACCCAAAGGAGGGGCCAACGTCCTGACTTTC; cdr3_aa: CASSLPKGGANVLTF
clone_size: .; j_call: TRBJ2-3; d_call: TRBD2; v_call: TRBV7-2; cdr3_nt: TGTGCCAGCAGCCGAGGGGGCGGGGGGGCCGCAGATACGCAGTATTTT; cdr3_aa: CASSRGGGGAADTQYF
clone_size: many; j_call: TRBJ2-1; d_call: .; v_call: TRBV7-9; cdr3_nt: TGTGCCAGCAGCTTAGCTAGCAATGAGCAGTTCTTC; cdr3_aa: CASSLASNEQFF
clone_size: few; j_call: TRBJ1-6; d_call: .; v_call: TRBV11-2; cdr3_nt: TGTGCCAGCAGCTTAAAGGGAGGCTATAATTCACCCCTCCACTTT; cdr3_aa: CASSLKGGYNSPLHF
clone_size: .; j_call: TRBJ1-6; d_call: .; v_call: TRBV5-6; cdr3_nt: TGTGCCAGCGGTCGGGTTGGAGGCAGGGCCTATAATTCACCCCTCCACTTT; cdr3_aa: CASGRVGGRAYNSPLHF
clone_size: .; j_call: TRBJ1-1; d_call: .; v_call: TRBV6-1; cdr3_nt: TGTGCCAGCAGTAACCGGCGCAGGCTCGGGACTGAAGCTTTCTTT; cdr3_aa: CASSNRRRLGTEAFF
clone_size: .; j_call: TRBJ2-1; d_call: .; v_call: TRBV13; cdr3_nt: TGTGCCAGCAGCTTACAAGGGGCTGGATCCTACAATGAGCAGTTCTTC; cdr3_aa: CASSLQGAGSYNEQFF
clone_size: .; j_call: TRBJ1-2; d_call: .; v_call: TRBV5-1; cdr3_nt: TGCGCCAGCAGCTCCGAGGGGTACTATGGCTACACCTTC; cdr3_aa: CASSSEGYYGYTF
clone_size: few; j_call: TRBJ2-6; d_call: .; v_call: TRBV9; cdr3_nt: TGTGCCAGCAGCGTAGGTTTTTGGGAAGCGGCGATCTCTGGGGCCAACGTCCTGACTTTC; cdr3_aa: CASSVGFWEAAISGANVLTF
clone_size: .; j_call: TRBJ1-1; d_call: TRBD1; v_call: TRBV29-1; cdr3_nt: TGCAGCGCTAAGACAGGGGGCGGCACTGAAGCTTTCTTT; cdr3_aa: CSAKTGGGTEAFF
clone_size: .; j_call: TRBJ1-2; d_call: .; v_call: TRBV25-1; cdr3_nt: TGTGCCAGCAGTGACTTGGCAGGGTATGGCTACACCTTC; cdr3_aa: CASSDLAGYGYTF
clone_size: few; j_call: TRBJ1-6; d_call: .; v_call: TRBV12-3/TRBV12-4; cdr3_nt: TGTGCCAGCAGCCAAAACAGGGTAGGGAATTCACCCCTCCACTTT; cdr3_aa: CASSQNRVGNSPLHF
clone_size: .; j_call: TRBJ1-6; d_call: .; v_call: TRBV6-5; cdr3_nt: TGTGCCAGCAGTTACTCTAGGACAGCTAATTCACCCCTCCACTTT; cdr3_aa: CASSYSRTANSPLHF
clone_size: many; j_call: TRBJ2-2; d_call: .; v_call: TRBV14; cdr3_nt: TGTGCCAGCAGCCAAGAACGGGGCGGACCCTCACCCGGGGAGCTGTTTTTT; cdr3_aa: CASSQERGGPSPGELFF
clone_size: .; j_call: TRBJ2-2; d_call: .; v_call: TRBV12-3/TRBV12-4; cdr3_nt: TGTGCCAGCAGTCCCAGGGGCAGGGGCAGCGGGGAGCTGTTTTTT; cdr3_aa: CASSPRGRGSGELFF
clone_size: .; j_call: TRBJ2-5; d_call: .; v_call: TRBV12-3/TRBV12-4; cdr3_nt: TGTGCCAGCAGTCTAGCGATCGGCGAGACCCAGTACTTC; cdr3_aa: CASSLAIGETQYF
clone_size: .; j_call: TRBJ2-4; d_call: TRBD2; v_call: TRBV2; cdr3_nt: TGTGCCAGCACCCGATTAGCGGGAGAAAACATTCAGTACTTC; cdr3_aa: CASTRLAGENIQYF
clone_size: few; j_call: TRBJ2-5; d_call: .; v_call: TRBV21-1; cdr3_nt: TGTGCCAGCAGCAAAGGTCCCTGGTCGTACCAAGAGACCCAGTACTTC; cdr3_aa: CASSKGPWSYQETQYF
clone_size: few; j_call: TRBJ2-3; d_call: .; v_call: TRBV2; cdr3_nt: TGTGCCAGCAGTGAGGGAGGCCCCTCGCGTACGCAGTATTTT; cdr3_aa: CASSEGGPSRTQYF
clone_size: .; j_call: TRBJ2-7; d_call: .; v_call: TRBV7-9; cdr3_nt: TGTGCCAGCAGCTTACAATCGAGCGGGTACGAGCAGTACTTC; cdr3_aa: CASSLQSSGYEQYF
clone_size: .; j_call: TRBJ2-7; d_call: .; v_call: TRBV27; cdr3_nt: TGTGCCAGCAGTTTACGCAGGGGAAAATCCTACGAGCAGTACTTC; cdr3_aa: CASSLRRGKSYEQYF
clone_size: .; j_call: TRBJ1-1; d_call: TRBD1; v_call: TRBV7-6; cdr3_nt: TGTGCCAGCAGCTTAGCCAGGGGGCTGGAAGCTTTCTTT; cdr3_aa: CASSLARGLEAFF
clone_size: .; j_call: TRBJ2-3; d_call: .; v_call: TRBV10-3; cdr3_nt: TGTGCCATCAGTGACCAGACAGATACGCAGTATTTT; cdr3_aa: CAISDQTDTQYF
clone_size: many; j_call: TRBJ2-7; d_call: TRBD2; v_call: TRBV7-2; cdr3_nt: TGTGCCAGCAGCCTTACTAGCGGAGCTAGCTCCTACGAGCAGTACTTC; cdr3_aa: CASSLTSGASSYEQYF
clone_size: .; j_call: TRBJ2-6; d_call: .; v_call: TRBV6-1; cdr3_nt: TGTGCCAGCAGTGGAACAGACGGGAAATCTGGGGCCAACGTCCTGACTTTC; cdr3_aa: CASSGTDGKSGANVLTF
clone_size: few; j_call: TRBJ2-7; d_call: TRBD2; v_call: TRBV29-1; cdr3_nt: TGCAGCGTTGCGCGGGGGACTAGCGACGAGCAGTACTTC; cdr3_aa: CSVARGTSDEQYF
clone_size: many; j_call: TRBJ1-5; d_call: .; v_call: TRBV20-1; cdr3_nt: TGCAGTGCTACCAGGGCTGGAAGCAATCAGCCCCAGCATTTT; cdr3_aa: CSATRAGSNQPQHF
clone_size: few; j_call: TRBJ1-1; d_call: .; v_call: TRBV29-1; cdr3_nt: TGCAGCGTCCTGAGGGGAGAGAACACTGAAGCTTTCTTT; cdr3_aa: CSVLRGENTEAFF